This note documents a single T cell receptor beta chain sequence. TCRdb keeps only in-frame clones here, not all; method: immunoSEQ multiplex PCR. The sample shows approximately 200,000 clones, roughly 80% of them seen only once. This sample is part of a study of blood T cell repertoires in COVID-19. Turning to the study itself: Material from acute and convalescent COVID-19 was sourced from the United States, Italy and Spain. Sample material is recorded as cDNA or gDNA derived from T cells, B-cell-depleted T cells, or PBMCs.

The CDR3 consists of 17 residues. Germline V lookup: CDR1 SGHTA, CDR2 FQGNSA. V lost 5 bases, J lost 1 base, and 12 bases stayed unmatched. This clonotype was obtained from a human donor in a cohort sampled during active COVID-19. The V and J genes are TRBV7-2 and TRBJ2-7, with 9 bases lining up with TRBD2. The sample was peripheral blood. The CDR3 spells CASSPRVLAGTSYEQYF. For the CDR3, the DNA is TGTGCCAGCAGCCCCCGCGTCCTAGCGGGAACATCCTACGAGCAGTACTTC. The entire variable domain, with the rest obtained from reference TRBV7-2 and TRBJ2-7, is as follows: GAGVSQSPSNKVTEKGKDVELRCDPISGHTALYWYRQSLGQGLEFLIYFQGNSAPDKSGLPSDRFSAERTGGSVSTLTIQRTQQEDSAVYLCASSPRVLAGTSYEQYFGPGTRLTVT.